The 32 T cell receptor beta chains given below trace back to one sample, sequenced in a study of T cell responses to AZD1222 COVID-19 vaccine. Produced via immunoSEQ multiplex PCR; TCRdb's table is partial and in-frame only. The top ten hold 13% of the sample, which has 74,000 or so clones, around 83% seen once. The source material was peripheral blood, sampled on day 0 of AZD1222 vaccination. The source is an adult in good health.

The chain employs TRBV4-1 and TRBJ1-1; D gene uncertain. Per germline, CDR1 MGHRA and CDR2 YSYEKL. CDR3 length: 13 amino acids. Trimming stripped 4 bases from V and 10 bases from J, with 16 bases between. The CDR3, as DNA: TGCGCCAGCAGCCGTCCATCGTGGGAAGGAGCTTTCTTT. Protein: CASSRPSWEGAFF.

The V and J genes are TRBV3-1 (or the pseudogene TRBV3-2) and TRBJ1-1; D unclear. CDR3 length equals 14 residues. V lost 3 bases and J 5 bases, leaving 13 bases between the germline ends. Per the germline V gene, CDR1 is LGHDT and CDR2 is YNNKEL (reference sequence). CDR3 coding DNA: TGTGCCAGCAGCCAGTCCGGATTTGGGACTGAAGCTTTCTTT. Translating gives CASSQSGFGTEAFF.

This chain uses TRBV28 with TRBJ2-7; D is ambiguous. Germline V gene lookup returns CDR1 MDHEN and CDR2 SYDVKM. Trimming cost V 3 bases and J 6 bases, with 6 bases left between them. The CDR3 length is 11 residues. CDR3 sequence: CASSFGLEQYF. CDR3 nucleotides: TGTGCCAGCAGTTTTGGGCTCGAGCAGTACTTC. Filled out from reference TRBV28 and TRBJ2-7, the complete variable domain reads DVKVTQSSRYLVKRTGEKVFLECVQDMDHENMFWYRQDPGLGLRLIYFSYDVKMKEKGDIPEGYSVSREKKERFSLILESASTNQTSMYLCASSFGLEQYFGPGTRLTVT.

J is TRBJ1-1 and V is TRBV10-3; D is possibly TRBD1 (6 bases). V was trimmed by 0 bases and J by 4 bases, leaving 15 bases between them. The CDR3 spans 16 residues. The germline CDR1 and CDR2 sequences are ENHRY and SYGVKD. CDR3: CAISESLLTGATEAFF. In DNA, the CDR3 is TGTGCCATCAGTGAGTCCCTACTGACGGGGGCCACTGAAGCTTTCTTT.

The chain employs TRBV9 and TRBJ1-4, with D uncertain. Germline lookup yields CDR1 SGDLS and CDR2 YYNGEE. The CDR3 has 15 amino acids. V lost 3 bases and J 3 bases, leaving 12 bases between the germline ends. The chain's CDR3 is CASSARTGSNEKLFF. DNA of the CDR3: TGTGCCAGCAGCGCTAGGACGGGGTCTAATGAAAAACTGTTTTTT.

V gene TRBV19 combines with J gene TRBJ2-7; 7 bases agree with TRBD1. CDR1 is LNHDA, CDR2 SQIVND, per germline (reference sequence). V lost 1 base and J lost 1; bases outside the gene matches: 1. The CDR3 has 14 residues. The CDR3 is CASSIAGGSYEQYF. DNA of the CDR3: TGTGCCAGTAGTATAGCAGGGGGTTCCTACGAGCAGTACTTC.

V usage is TRBV12-3 or TRBV12-4 and J usage is TRBJ1-2; maybe TRBD1 (6 bases). The CDR3 consists of 13 residues. Trimming shortened V by 3 bases and J by 7 bases, and 12 bases separated the two germline ends. DNA of the CDR3: TGTGCCAGCAGTTTCCGGGGGGCGACTGGCTACACCTTC. As protein: CASSFRGATGYTF.

The chain links TRBV18 to TRBJ1-3; no reliable D call. The CDR3 is 12 amino acids. The V end was cut by 5 bases, the J end by 4 bases, with 6 bases between. Looked up from germline, CDR1 is KGHSH and CDR2 is LQKENI. CDR3 coding DNA: TGTGCCAGCTCAACTCGGGGAAACACCATATATTTT. Translated, it gives CASSTRGNTIYF.

The chain combines TRBV5-1 with TRBJ1-2; 7 nucleotides align to TRBD1. CDR3 length: 14 amino acids. With 2 bases clipped from V and 4 bases from J, the junction kept 5 bases outside the gene matches. The germline gives CDR1 SGHRS, CDR2 YFSETQ. The CDR3 DNA is TGCGCCAGCAGCTTCACAGGGGATAGCTATGGCTACACCTTC. Translated, it gives CASSFTGDSYGYTF.

This clone was recorded once. The V call is TRBV27, the J call TRBJ2-1; 9 nucleotides match TRBD2. CDR1 and CDR2 (germline): MNHEY, SMNVEV (reference sequence). The CDR3 has 17 residues. V shed 5 bases, J shed 2 bases, and the junction held 10 bases outside the gene matches. This CDR3 is CASSALKASGTYNEQFF. The CDR3 DNA sequence: TGTGCCAGCAGTGCTTTGAAGGCTAGCGGGACCTACAATGAGCAGTTCTTC.

The gene calls are TRBV7-9 and TRBJ1-2, with D hard to call. Germline lookup yields CDR1 SEHNR and CDR2 FQNEAQ (reference sequence). This CDR3 is built from 13 residues. With 3 bases removed from V and 2 bases from J, the gap between germline ends came to 7 bases. The DNA for the CDR3 is TGTGCCAGCAGCTTTGGCAGAAACTATGGCTACACCTTC. Protein sequence: CASSFGRNYGYTF.

V gene TRBV2 combines with J gene TRBJ2-2; 10 positions agree with TRBD1. In germline, CDR1 is SNHLY, CDR2 FYNNEI. The CDR3 sequence is 14 residues long. With 5 bases clipped from V and 4 bases from J, the junction kept 1 base outside the gene matches. The CDR3 DNA sequence: TGTGCCAGCAGTCGGGACAGGGGCACCGGGGAGCTGTTTTTT. Translated: CASSRDRGTGELFF.

This clone was observed once. This chain links TRBV5-1 with TRBJ2-7, with TRBD2 matching 7 bases. V lost 1 base, J lost 2 bases, and 15 bases stayed unmatched. Germline V gene lookup returns CDR1 SGHRS and CDR2 YFSETQ. This CDR3 contains 18 residues. The CDR3 bases are TGCGCCAGCAGCTTGTGGGGCGGGGAGGGAGTAATGACCTACGAGCAGTACTTC. The encoded protein is CASSLWGGEGVMTYEQYF. Filled out from reference TRBV5-1 and TRBJ2-7, the complete variable domain reads KAGVTQTPRYLIKTRGQQVTLSCSPISGHRSVSWYQQTPGQGLQFLFEYFSETQRNKGNFPGRFSGRQFSNSRSEMNVSTLELGDSALYLCASSLWGGEGVMTYEQYFGPGTRLTVT.

V gene TRBV7-8 combines with J gene TRBJ1-5, with a weak D call TRBD1 (6 bases). With 5 bases removed from V and 2 bases from J, the gap between germline ends came to 13 bases. The germline CDR1 and CDR2 sequences are SGHVS and FQNEAQ. The CDR3 is 15 residues long. This CDR3 is CASSLGGRRNQPQHF. The CDR3 bases are TGTGCCAGCAGCCTCGGGGGGCGACGCAATCAGCCCCAGCATTTT. The whole variable domain, remainder taken from reference TRBV7-8 and TRBJ1-5, is GAGVSQSPRYKVAKRGQDVALRCDPISGHVSLFWYQQALGQGPEFLTYFQNEAQLDKSGLPSDRFFAERPEGSVSTLKIQRTQQEDSAVYLCASSLGGRRNQPQHFGDGTRLSIL.

The chain links TRBV4-1 to TRBJ1-5; D gene uncertain. The germline V and J ends were trimmed by 8 bases and 5 bases, with 13 bases remaining between them. The length of the CDR3 is 13 residues. Looked up from germline, CDR1 is MGHRA and CDR2 is YSYEKL. Written as DNA, the CDR3 is TGCGCCAGCTCAAGGGTGAGGGATCAGCCCCAGCATTTT. Residues: CASSRVRDQPQHF.

The CDR3, as DNA: TGCGCCAGCAGCGTGGGACAGGGGTTTGAAAAACTGTTTTTT. Its translation: CASSVGQGFEKLFF. V and J are TRBV5-1 and TRBJ1-4; TRBD1 matches at 10 bases. The CDR3 consists of 14 residues. Germline V gene lookup returns CDR1 SGHRS and CDR2 YFSETQ. Germline trimming cut 4 bases from V and 7 bases from J; bases unmatched to any gene: 4.

This clone was seen only once. The chain carries TRBV7-8 and TRBJ2-5; TRBD2 aligns across 9 bases. CDR3 length: 14 amino acids. V trimming: 5 bases; J trimming: 5 bases; junction bases outside the gene matches: 6. Germline V CDR1 and CDR2: SGHVS, FQNEAQ. CDR3 protein: CASSLQTSGETQYF. The DNA of the CDR3 is TGTGCCAGCAGCCTGCAAACTAGCGGGGAGACCCAGTACTTC. The variable domain in full, completed from reference TRBV7-8 and TRBJ2-5, reads GAGVSQSPRYKVAKRGQDVALRCDPISGHVSLFWYQQALGQGPEFLTYFQNEAQLDKSGLPSDRFFAERPEGSVSTLKIQRTQQEDSAVYLCASSLQTSGETQYFGPGTRLLVL.

The chain combines TRBV27 with TRBJ1-3, with 7 bases aligning to TRBD1. Germline trimming cut 6 bases from V and 0 bases from J; bases unmatched to any gene: 2. The germline V gene encodes CDR1 MNHEY and CDR2 SMNVEV (reference sequence). This CDR3 is 14 amino acids long. CDR3 protein: CASRGQPSGNTIYF. In nucleotides, the CDR3 is TGTGCCAGCAGGGGACAGCCCTCTGGAAACACCATATATTTT.

A word on this clone: The sample carries other DNA sequences with the same CDR3. The chain recombines TRBV6-5 with TRBJ2-5; 8 positions agree with TRBD2. V was pared by 6 bases and J by 4 bases, with 4 bases of the junction left unmatched. CDR3 length: 13 amino acids. Looked up from germline, CDR1 is MNHEY and CDR2 is SVGAGI. CDR3 amino acids: CASSRTSRETQYF. Here the CDR3 DNA reads TGTGCCAGCAGCCGGACTAGCCGAGAGACCCAGTACTTC.

This chain joins TRBV7-2 and TRBJ1-5; D gene ambiguous. Between the trimmed V and J ends, which lost 1 base and 0 bases, there was a span of 10 bases. The CDR3 is 16 amino acids. CDR1 is SGHTA, CDR2 FQGNSA, per germline. In DNA form, the CDR3 reads TGTGCCAGCAGCTTAGTTTCGGGGAATAGCAATCAGCCCCAGCATTTT. Translated: CASSLVSGNSNQPQHF. The whole variable domain, filled in from reference TRBV7-2 and TRBJ1-5, reads GAGVSQSPSNKVTEKGKDVELRCDPISGHTALYWYRQSLGQGLEFLIYFQGNSAPDKSGLPSDRFSAERTGGSVSTLTIQRTQQEDSAVYLCASSLVSGNSNQPQHFGDGTRLSIL.

The J gene is TRBJ1-6, the V gene TRBV18; 7 bases are shared with TRBD1. V was pared by 6 bases and J by 7 bases, with 3 bases of the junction left unmatched. Germline V lookup: CDR1 KGHSH, CDR2 LQKENI. This CDR3 comprises 13 residues. The CDR3: CASSGQRNSPLHF. The CDR3 coding sequence is TGTGCCAGCTCGGGACAGAGGAATTCACCCCTCCACTTT.

This clone has just a few counts. The chain uses TRBV27 and TRBJ1-6; D unresolved. Germline V gene sequence: CDR1 MNHEY, CDR2 SMNVEV (reference sequence). Deletions cut 5 bases from V and 13 bases from J, with 15 bases between. The CDR3 runs to 13 residues. Here the CDR3 reads CASSPNPEFPLHF. CDR3 sequence (DNA): TGTGCCAGCAGTCCAAACCCCGAATTTCCCCTCCACTTT.

Details on this clone: Other DNA variants within this sample encode the same CDR3. The DNA for the CDR3 is TGTGCCAGCAGTTACGGCGGGGGGAATCAGCCCCAGCATTTT. Its translation: CASSYGGGNQPQHF. The rearrangement uses TRBV6-5 and TRBJ1-5; possibly TRBD1 for D (5 bases). The germline V gene encodes CDR1 MNHEY and CDR2 SVGAGI. V lost 2 bases to trimming and J lost 4 bases, with 9 bases between them. The CDR3 is made up of 14 amino acids.

V usage is TRBV9 and J usage is TRBJ2-2, with 8 bases that match TRBD1. In germline, CDR1 is SGDLS, CDR2 YYNGEE. The J segment lost 4 bases and the V segment lost 0 bases, leaving 11 bases of the junction unmatched. This CDR3 has 18 residues. CDR3 DNA: TGTGCCAGCAGCGTAGCTTTGTGGGGCCAGGGGGCCACCGGGGAGCTGTTTTTT. Translating it yields CASSVALWGQGATGELFF.

CDR3 residues: CASSRDRVVGEQYF. In DNA, the CDR3 is TGTGCCAGCTCACGGGACAGGGTGGTGGGCGAGCAGTACTTC. The V gene is TRBV18, the J gene TRBJ2-7; 9 positions agree with TRBD1. CDR1 and CDR2 (germline): KGHSH, LQKENI. The CDR3 is 14 amino acids. The ends lost 4 bases at V and 6 bases at J; junction bases unmatched: 7.

The genes are TRBV11-2 and TRBJ2-3, with no clear D. The CDR3 length is 13 residues. Germline loops: CDR1 SGHAT, CDR2 FQNNGV. V was clipped by 4 bases and J by 4 bases, with 9 bases between them. In DNA, the CDR3 is TGTGCCAGCAGCTCTCCAGGTGCAGATACGCAGTATTTT. This codes for CASSSPGADTQYF. Filled out from reference TRBV11-2 and TRBJ2-3, the complete variable domain reads EAGVAQSPRYKIIEKRQSVAFWCNPISGHATLYWYQQILGQGPKLLIQFQNNGVVDDSQLPKDRFSAERLKGVDSTLKIQPAKLEDSAVYLCASSSPGADTQYFGPGTRLTVL.

There are a few counts of this clone. The chain has TRBV15 and TRBJ2-7; no firm D call. The CDR3 loop spans 12 amino acids. CDR1 LNHNV and CDR2 YYDKDF come from the germline V gene (reference sequence). Trimming removed 0 bases at V and 3 bases at J, with 3 bases between. CDR3 DNA: TGTGCCACCAGCAGAGAGGGCTACGAGCAGTACTTC. It yields the protein CATSREGYEQYF.

The rearrangement joins TRBV4-3 to TRBJ1-5; 7 nucleotides agree with TRBD1. CDR3 length: 15 residues. The V gene's germline CDR1 is LGHNA and CDR2 YSLEER. Trimming cost V 1 base and J 4 bases; bases outside gene matches: 4. CDR3 DNA sequence: TGCGCCAGCAGCCAAGTTTACAGGGGTAATCAGCCCCAGCATTTT. This encodes CASSQVYRGNQPQHF.

The chain joins TRBV6-2 or TRBV6-3 to TRBJ2-7, with D hard to call. Trimming stripped 3 bases from V and 4 bases from J, with 10 bases between. The length of the CDR3 is 13 residues. CDR1 is MNHEY, CDR2 SVGEGT, per germline. The CDR3 DNA is TGTGCCAGCAGTTATTGGGCCGTATACGAGCAGTACTTC. It is translated as CASSYWAVYEQYF.

Only a few counts were recorded for this clone. V usage is TRBV6-4 and J usage is TRBJ2-3, with 11 bases identical to TRBD2. This CDR3 has 16 amino acids. Germline CDR1 reads MRHNA; CDR2 reads SNTAGT. J was trimmed by 6 bases and V by 0 bases; bases with no gene match: 5. The CDR3: CASSDSSASGGDTQYF. The CDR3 DNA follows: TGTGCCAGCAGTGACTCGTCGGCTAGCGGGGGGGATACGCAGTATTTT.

The chain combines TRBV4-3 with TRBJ2-7; D perhaps matches TRBD1 (6 bases). The CDR3 contains 14 residues. Trimming shortened V by 1 base and J by 2 bases, and 9 bases separated the two germline ends. The V gene's germline CDR1 is LGHNA and CDR2 YSLEER. The CDR3 DNA follows: TGCGCCAGCAGCCAAGCTACAGGGACCTACGAGCAGTACTTC. Its protein product is CASSQATGTYEQYF.

The genes are TRBV15 and TRBJ2-7; no definite D call. This CDR3 is 13 amino acids long. The ends were cut back, 3 bases at V and 4 bases at J, with 10 bases in the middle. Per the germline V gene, CDR1 is LNHNV and CDR2 is YYDKDF (reference sequence). CDR3 sequence: CATSSWLFYEQYF. The CDR3 DNA is TGTGCCACCAGCAGTTGGCTATTTTACGAGCAGTACTTC. The variable domain in full, with the rest retrieved from reference TRBV15 and TRBJ2-7, is DAMVIQNPRYQVTQFGKPVTLSCSQTLNHNVMYWYQQKSSQAPKLLFHYYDKDFNNEADTPDNFQSRRPNTSFCFLDIRSPGLGDTAMYLCATSSWLFYEQYFGPGTRLTVT.